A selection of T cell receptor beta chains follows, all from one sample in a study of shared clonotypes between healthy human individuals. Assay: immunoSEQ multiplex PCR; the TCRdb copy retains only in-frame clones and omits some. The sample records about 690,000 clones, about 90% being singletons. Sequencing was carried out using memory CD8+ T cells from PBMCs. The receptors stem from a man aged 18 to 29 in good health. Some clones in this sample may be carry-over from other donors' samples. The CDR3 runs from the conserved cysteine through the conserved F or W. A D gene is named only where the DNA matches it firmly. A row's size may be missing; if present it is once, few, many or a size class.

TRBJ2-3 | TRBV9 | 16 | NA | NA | CASSEVWSGGTDTQYF | TGTGCCAGCAGTGAAGTGTGGTCCGGTGGCACAGATACGCAGTATTTT
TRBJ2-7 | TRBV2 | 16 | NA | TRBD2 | CASSDGLAGVMYEQYF | TGTGCCAGCAGTGATGGTCTAGCGGGAGTTATGTACGAGCAGTACTTC
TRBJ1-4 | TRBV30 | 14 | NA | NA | CAWSGTATNEKLFF | TGTGCCTGGAGTGGGACAGCAACTAATGAAAAACTGTTTTTT
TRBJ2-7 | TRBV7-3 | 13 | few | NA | CASSPTGAHEQYF | TGTGCCAGCAGCCCGACCGGGGCCCACGAGCAGTACTTC
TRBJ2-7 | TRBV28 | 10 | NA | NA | CASSHSEQYF | TGTGCCAGCAGCCACAGCGAGCAGTACTTC
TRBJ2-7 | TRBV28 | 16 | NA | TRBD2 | CASSPQTSGRLHEQYF | TGTGCCAGCAGTCCACAGACTAGCGGGAGGCTCCACGAGCAGTACTTC
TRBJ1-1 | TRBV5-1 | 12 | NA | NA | CASREWNTEAFF | TGCGCCAGCAGGGAGTGGAACACTGAAGCTTTCTTT
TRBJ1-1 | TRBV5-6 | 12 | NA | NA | CASSNRPHEAFF | TGTGCCAGCAGCAACAGGCCCCATGAAGCTTTCTTT
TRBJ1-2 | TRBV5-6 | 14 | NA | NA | CASSWGTTDYGYTF | TGTGCCAGCAGCTGGGGGACAACCGACTATGGCTACACCTTC
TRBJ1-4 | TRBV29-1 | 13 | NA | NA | CSVELVNNEKLFF | TGCAGCGTTGAATTGGTAAATAATGAAAAACTGTTTTTT
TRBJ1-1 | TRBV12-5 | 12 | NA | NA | CASGYGSTEAFF | TGTGCTAGTGGTTATGGAAGCACTGAAGCTTTCTTT
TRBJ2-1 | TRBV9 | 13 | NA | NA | CASSVHGTNEQFF | TGTGCCAGCAGCGTACACGGGACAAATGAGCAGTTCTTC
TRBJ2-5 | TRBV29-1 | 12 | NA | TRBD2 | CSARLAGETQYF | TGCAGCGCCCGACTAGCGGGAGAGACCCAGTACTTC
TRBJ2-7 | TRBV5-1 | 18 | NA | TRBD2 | CASSFFSSIAGGKGEQYF | TGCGCCAGCAGCTTCTTTTCTTCGATAGCGGGAGGGAAGGGAGAGCAGTACTTC
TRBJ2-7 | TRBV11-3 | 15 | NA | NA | CASSLGGGGGFEQYF | TGTGCCAGCAGCTTAGGAGGCGGCGGCGGCTTCGAGCAGTACTTC
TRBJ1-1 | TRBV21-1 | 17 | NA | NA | CASTLDSGLIQNTEAFF | TGTGCCAGCACCTTAGACTCGGGTCTAATCCAAAACACTGAAGCTTTCTTT
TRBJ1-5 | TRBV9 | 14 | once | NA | CASNDGGRNQPQHF | TGTGCCAGCAACGACGGGGGTCGCAATCAGCCCCAGCATTTT
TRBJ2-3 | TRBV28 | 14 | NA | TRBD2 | CASSGLAGTDTQYF | TGTGCCAGCAGTGGACTAGCGGGCACAGATACGCAGTATTTT
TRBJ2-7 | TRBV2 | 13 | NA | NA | CASSGQGDYEQYF | TGTGCCAGCAGTGGTCAGGGAGACTACGAGCAGTACTTC
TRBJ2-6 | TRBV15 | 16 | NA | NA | CATSRPAAAGANVLTF | TGTGCCACCAGCAGACCCGCAGCAGCTGGGGCCAACGTCCTGACTTTC
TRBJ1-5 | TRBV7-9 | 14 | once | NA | CASSPGGSNQPQHF | TGTGCCAGCAGCCCGGGGGGAAGCAATCAGCCCCAGCATTTT
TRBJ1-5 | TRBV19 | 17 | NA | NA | CASSIDLRTGLYQPQHF | TGTGCCAGTAGTATAGATCTTCGGACGGGTTTGTATCAGCCCCAGCATTTT
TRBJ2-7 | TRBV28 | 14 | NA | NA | CASRPLGAAYEQYF | TGTGCCAGCAGACCCCTGGGGGCAGCCTACGAGCAGTACTTC
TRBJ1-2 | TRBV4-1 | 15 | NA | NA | CASSQDRNSGYGYTF | TGCGCCAGCAGCCAAGACAGAAACTCGGGCTATGGCTACACCTTC
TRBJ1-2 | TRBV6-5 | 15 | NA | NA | CASSYSGIPTAGYTF | TGTGCCAGCAGTTACTCAGGGATTCCGACCGCGGGCTACACCTTC
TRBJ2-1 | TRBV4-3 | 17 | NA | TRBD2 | CASSQDILAGALNEQFF | TGCGCCAGCAGCCAAGATATTCTAGCGGGAGCCTTAAATGAGCAGTTCTTC
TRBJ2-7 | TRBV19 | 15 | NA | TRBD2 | CASSLAGGPIDEQYF | TGTGCCAGTAGTTTAGCGGGAGGGCCAATCGACGAGCAGTACTTC
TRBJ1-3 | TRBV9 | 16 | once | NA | CASSVEGEHSGNTIYF | TGTGCCAGCAGCGTAGAGGGGGAGCACTCTGGAAACACCATATATTTT
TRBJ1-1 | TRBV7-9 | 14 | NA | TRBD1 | CASSPRTGDTEAFF | TGTGCCAGCAGCCCGCGGACAGGGGACACTGAAGCTTTCTTT
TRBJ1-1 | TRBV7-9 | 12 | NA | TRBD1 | CASSLNRGEAFF | TGTGCCAGCAGCTTAAACAGGGGGGAAGCTTTCTTT
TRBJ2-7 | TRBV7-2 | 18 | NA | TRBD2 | CASSYPRGLAGGPHEQYF | TGTGCCAGCAGCTACCCCCGGGGACTAGCGGGAGGGCCCCACGAGCAGTACTTC
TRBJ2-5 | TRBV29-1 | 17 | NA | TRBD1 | CSVEVTLRDRGQETQYF | TGCAGCGTTGAAGTTACCCTTAGGGACAGGGGCCAAGAGACCCAGTACTTC
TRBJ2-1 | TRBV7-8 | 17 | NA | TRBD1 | CASSFGLGGQKYNEQFF | TGTGCCAGCAGCTTCGGATTAGGGGGACAGAAATACAATGAGCAGTTCTTC
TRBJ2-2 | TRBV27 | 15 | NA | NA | CASSLELGNTGELFF | TGTGCCAGCAGTTTAGAATTGGGGAACACCGGGGAGCTGTTTTTT
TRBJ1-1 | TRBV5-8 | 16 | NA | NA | CASSLGARGANTEAFF | TGTGCCAGCAGCTTGGGGGCCAGGGGCGCGAACACTGAAGCTTTCTTT
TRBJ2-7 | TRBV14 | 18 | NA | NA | CASSQRWGQGTSASEQYF | TGTGCCAGCAGCCAACGTTGGGGACAGGGGACTAGCGCATCGGAGCAGTACTTC
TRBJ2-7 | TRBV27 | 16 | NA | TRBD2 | CASSHAGTNDPYEQYF | TGTGCCAGCAGTCACGCCGGGACTAATGACCCCTACGAGCAGTACTTC
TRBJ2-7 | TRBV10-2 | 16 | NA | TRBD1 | CASSGLFEGARREQYF | TGCGCCAGCAGTGGGTTATTTGAGGGGGCAAGGAGGGAGCAGTACTTC
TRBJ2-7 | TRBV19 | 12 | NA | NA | CASGSHSYEQYF | TGTGCCAGTGGAAGTCATAGCTACGAGCAGTACTTC
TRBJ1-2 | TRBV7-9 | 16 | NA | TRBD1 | CASSLGVGQGNYGYTF | TGTGCCAGCAGCTTAGGCGTTGGACAGGGAAACTATGGCTACACCTTC
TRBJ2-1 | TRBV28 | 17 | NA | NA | CASRGRLQGIQHNEQFF | TGTGCCAGCAGGGGCCGATTACAGGGCATACAGCACAATGAGCAGTTCTTC
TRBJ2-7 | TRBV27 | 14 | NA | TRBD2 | CASSLGSGGYEQYF | TGTGCCAGCAGTTTGGGTAGCGGGGGCTACGAGCAGTACTTC
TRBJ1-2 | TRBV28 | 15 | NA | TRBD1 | CASSFPGGIGYGYTF | TGTGCCAGCAGTTTCCCAGGGGGCATCGGCTATGGCTACACCTTC
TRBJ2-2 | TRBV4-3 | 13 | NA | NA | CASSQDHPGELFF | TGCGCCAGCAGCCAAGATCACCCCGGGGAGCTGTTTTTT
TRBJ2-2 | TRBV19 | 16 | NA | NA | CASSIPTTLNTGELFF | TGTGCCAGTAGTATACCCACAACTTTGAACACCGGGGAGCTGTTTTTT
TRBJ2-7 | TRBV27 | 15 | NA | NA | CASSPLWGDSYEQYF | TGTGCCAGCAGTCCTCTGTGGGGGGACTCCTACGAGCAGTACTTC
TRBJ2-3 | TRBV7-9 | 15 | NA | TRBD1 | CASSLGDRFTDTQYF | TGTGCCAGCAGCTTAGGGGACAGGTTCACAGATACGCAGTATTTT
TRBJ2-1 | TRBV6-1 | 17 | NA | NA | CASSAITGSPFHNEQFF | TGTGCCAGCAGTGCCATTACCGGGAGCCCTTTCCACAATGAGCAGTTCTTC
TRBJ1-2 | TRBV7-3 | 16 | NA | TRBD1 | CASSLGAGGRYYGYTF | TGTGCCAGCAGCTTAGGGGCAGGGGGTCGGTACTATGGCTACACCTTC
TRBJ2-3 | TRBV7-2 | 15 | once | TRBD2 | CASSLLAGGPDTQYF | TGTGCCAGCAGCTTACTAGCGGGAGGGCCAGATACGCAGTATTTT